The 26 T cell receptor beta chains reported below all come from one sample, sequenced in a study of T cells after yellow fever vaccination. MiXCR was run by TCRdb on the 5' RACE reads, yielding one entry per CDR3 protein. This table holds fewer than 450,000 distinct CDR3 sequences, approximately 4% found once. The sample was PBMCs, taken 5 days after the yellow fever booster vaccination. The receptors originated from a man younger than 35 who received the YFV17D yellow fever vaccine.

The chain is built from TRBV10-3 and TRBJ2-3, with D perhaps TRBD1 (6 bases). Per the germline V gene, CDR1 is ENHRY and CDR2 is SYGVKD. Trimming took 5 bases from V and 4 from J, leaving 10 bases between them. The CDR3 length is 13 residues. This CDR3 is CAISRGGSDTQYF. The DNA for the CDR3 is TGTGCCATCAGTCGAGGGGGTTCAGATACGCAGTATTTT.

J is TRBJ2-2 and V is TRBV20-1; D unresolved. Germline V gene data show CDR1 as DFQATT and CDR2 as SNEGSKA (reference sequence). The CDR3 is made up of 15 amino acids. The V and J ends lost 0 bases and 1 base respectively, with 9 bases between them. The CDR3 protein is CSARDLQVNTGELFF. The CDR3 region has the DNA TGCAGTGCTAGAGATCTTCAGGTGAACACCGGGGAGCTGTTTTTT.

The CDR3 is CASSPWKVTNTGELFF. Written as DNA, the CDR3 is TGTGCCAGCAGCCCCTGGAAGGTAACGAACACCGGGGAGCTGTTTTTT. The V and J genes are TRBV6-5 and TRBJ2-2; D not resolved. V lost 6 bases, J lost 0 bases, and 14 bases lay in between. The germline V gene has CDR1 MNHEY and CDR2 SVGAGI. The length of the CDR3 is 16 residues.

This clonotype was found a few times. The chain recombines TRBV20-1 with TRBJ2-1; D is possibly TRBD1 or TRBD2 (6 bases each). Germline V lookup: CDR1 DFQATT, CDR2 SNEGSKA (reference sequence). The ends were cut back, 3 bases at V and 6 bases at J, with 15 bases in the middle. The CDR3 totals 14 residues. The CDR3 loop reads CSASKGGNLNEQFF. The CDR3 bases are TGCAGTGCTAGTAAAGGGGGGAATCTCAATGAGCAGTTCTTC.

This chain links TRBV30 with TRBJ2-7; D gene ambiguous. Germline CDR1 GTSNPN, CDR2 SVGIG (reference sequence). The V end lost 3 bases, the J end lost 9 bases, and 12 bases lay between the germline ends. This CDR3 comprises 11 residues. CDR3 protein: CAWRNGVAQYF. DNA of the CDR3: TGTGCCTGGAGAAATGGCGTCGCGCAGTACTTC.

This chain connects TRBV5-1 to TRBJ2-3, with 8 nucleotides matching TRBD1. Germline V gene lookup returns CDR1 SGHRS and CDR2 YFSETQ. CDR3 length equals 16 residues. V lost 0 bases to trimming and J lost 0 bases; unmatched junction nucleotides: 3. CDR3 sequence: CASSLDWTGSTDTQYF. The CDR3 DNA sequence: TGCGCCAGCAGCTTGGATTGGACAGGGAGCACAGATACGCAGTATTTT. Variable domain in full (rest from reference TRBV5-1 and TRBJ2-3): KAGVTQTPRYLIKTRGQQVTLSCSPISGHRSVSWYQQTPGQGLQFLFEYFSETQRNKGNFPGRFSGRQFSNSRSEMNVSTLELGDSALYLCASSLDWTGSTDTQYFGPGTRLTVL.

A few counts support this clonotype. In DNA form, the CDR3 reads TGTGCCACCCTAGGGACAGGGGCCAGCAATCAGCCCCAGCATTTT. Translating gives CATLGTGASNQPQHF. The rearrangement joins TRBV10-3 to TRBJ1-5; 10 bases line up with TRBD1. This CDR3 is built from 15 residues. Germline V gene data show CDR1 as ENHRY and CDR2 as SYGVKD. The V segment lost 10 bases and the J segment 1 base; nucleotides outside the gene matches: 7.

The chain carries TRBV27 and TRBJ2-7; TRBD2 is a possible D gene (5 bases). The CDR3 has 13 amino acids. From germline, CDR1 is MNHEY and CDR2 SMNVEV (reference sequence). V was pared by 1 base and J by 6 bases, with 10 bases between. CDR3 residues: CASSLLRGIEQYF. The CDR3 bases are TGTGCCAGCAGTTTATTACGAGGGATCGAGCAGTACTTC.

This chain joins TRBV3-1 and TRBJ1-3, with D unclear. The CDR3 sequence is 14 residues long. Deletions cut 5 bases from V and 4 bases from J, with 12 bases between. The V gene's germline CDR1 is LGHDT and CDR2 YNNKEL (reference sequence). The DNA for the CDR3 is TGTGCCAGCAGCTCCGGTCGAGGGGGAAACACCATATATTTT. This codes for CASSSGRGGNTIYF.

The chain is built from TRBV10-3 and TRBJ2-3; the D gene could be TRBD1 or TRBD2 (5 bases each). Trimming pared 0 bases from V and 0 bases from J, leaving 7 bases between. CDR1 is ENHRY and CDR2 is SYGVKD in the germline V gene. This CDR3 contains 15 residues. CDR3 amino acids: CAISESGESTDTQYF. Here the CDR3 DNA reads TGTGCCATCAGTGAGTCGGGGGAGAGCACAGATACGCAGTATTTT.

The V gene is TRBV12-3 or TRBV12-4, the J gene TRBJ2-2; D is unclear. V lost 5 bases to trimming and J lost 5 bases, with 15 bases between them. This CDR3 has 15 residues. The CDR3 region is CASSHPRASTGELFF. The CDR3 DNA sequence: TGTGCCAGCAGTCACCCTCGGGCCTCTACCGGGGAGCTGTTTTTT.

CDR3 bases: TGTGCCAGCGTGGGCAGGGGGGGCGAGCAGTACTTC. This gives the protein CASVGRGGEQYF. This rearrangement joins TRBV2 to TRBJ2-7; D might be TRBD1 or TRBD2, each matching 7 bases. This CDR3 has 12 residues. Trimming pared 8 bases from V and 6 bases from J, leaving 14 bases between. Per the germline V gene, CDR1 is SNHLY and CDR2 is FYNNEI.

This clonotype was counted a few times. The J gene is TRBJ1-6, the V gene TRBV19; the match to TRBD1 covers 8 bases. Germline V CDR1 and CDR2: LNHDA, SQIVND (reference sequence). CDR3 size: 13 residues. The V gene end was trimmed by 6 bases and the J gene end by 8 bases; junction bases not matched to a gene: 3. The CDR3 bases are TGTGCCAGTAGCGCGACAGGGGATTCACCCCTCCACTTT. This sequence encodes CASSATGDSPLHF.

This clonotype was seen more than once but under ten times. The chain employs TRBV27 and TRBJ1-5, with no clear D. Germline CDR1 is MNHEY and CDR2 is SMNVEV (reference sequence). This CDR3 contains 9 residues. Trimming removed 5 bases from V and 15 bases from J, with 8 bases in between. The CDR3 DNA reads TGTGCCAGCAGTCCACGTCGGCATTTT. It codes for CASSPRRHF.

In its sample, this clonotype was seen a few times. The CDR3 coding sequence is TGTGCCAGCAGCAATGGCGCGGGGTCGGGGGTCCAAGGCTACACCTTC. This encodes CASSNGAGSGVQGYTF. The chain has TRBV7-9 and TRBJ1-2; perhaps TRBD1 as D (5 bases). Germline loops: CDR1 SEHNR, CDR2 FQNEAQ (reference sequence). The CDR3 runs 16 residues. V was shortened by 5 bases and J by 8 bases, with 24 bases between the two germline ends.

This clonotype was recorded many times. This chain links TRBV9 with TRBJ1-1, with D unclear. Trimming removed 1 base from V and 1 base from J, with 8 bases in between. CDR3 size: 14 residues. Germline V CDR1 and CDR2: SGDLS, YYNGEE. The chain's CDR3 is CASSVREANTEAFF. CDR3 coding DNA: TGTGCCAGCAGCGTACGGGAAGCGAACACTGAAGCTTTCTTT.

This clonotype was seen repeatedly, ten times or more. V is TRBV4-2 and J is TRBJ1-5, with D maybe TRBD1 (6 bases). V was pared by 1 base and J by 9 bases, with 10 bases between. CDR1 is LGHNA and CDR2 is YNFKEQ in the germline V gene. The length of the CDR3 is 13 residues. The DNA of the CDR3 is TGTGCCAGCAGCCAAGGACAGGAGAGGCCCCAGCATTTT. Its protein product is CASSQGQERPQHF.

This clonotype was seen more than once but under ten times. The chain recombines TRBV27 with TRBJ2-7; 9 bases line up with TRBD2. There are 15 residues in the CDR3. Per germline, CDR1 MNHEY and CDR2 SMNVEV (reference sequence). V dropped 8 bases and J dropped 7; count of bases not matched to a gene: 15. The CDR3 sequence: CASRWRGGGGSEQYF. CDR3 DNA sequence: TGTGCCAGCCGCTGGCGGGGGGGGGGCGGTTCAGAGCAGTACTTC.

J is TRBJ1-4 and V is TRBV15; 9 nucleotides agree with TRBD1. The CDR3 covers 15 residues. J gave up 5 bases and V 1 base, and 2 bases lay outside the gene matches. Germline lookup yields CDR1 LNHNV and CDR2 YYDKDF (reference sequence). This chain's CDR3 is CATSRAGTGNEKLFF. The CDR3 coding sequence is TGTGCCACCAGCAGAGCTGGGACAGGGAATGAAAAACTGTTTTTT.

In this sample, this clonotype turned up a few times. The chain has TRBV27 and TRBJ2-5, with D hard to call. CDR1 and CDR2 from the germline V gene are MNHEY and SMNVEV (reference sequence). V was pared by 2 bases and J by 4 bases, with 14 bases between. This CDR3 has 15 amino acids. Written as DNA, the CDR3 is TGTGCCAGCAGTTTAAGATCTAGAGGTCCAGAGACCCAGTACTTC. Protein: CASSLRSRGPETQYF.

The chain recombines TRBV7-3 with TRBJ1-1; D gene ambiguous. V was cut by 0 bases and J by 5 bases, with 7 bases left in between. The germline V gene has CDR1 SGHTA and CDR2 FQGTGA. CDR3 length equals 13 residues. The CDR3 protein is CASSLTPRTEAFF. The DNA for the CDR3 is TGTGCCAGCAGCTTAACCCCCAGAACTGAAGCTTTCTTT.

This clonotype was seen only a few times. CDR3 in amino acids: CATGVVNTIYF. The CDR3 DNA sequence: TGTGCCACAGGGGTGGTGAACACCATATATTTT. The chain couples TRBV19 to TRBJ1-3; TRBD1 is a possible D gene (6 bases). Trimming stripped 10 bases from V and 7 bases from J, with 11 bases between. From germline, CDR1 is LNHDA and CDR2 SQIVND (reference sequence). This CDR3 comprises 11 residues. The entire variable domain, with the rest obtained from reference TRBV19 and TRBJ1-3, is as follows: DGGITQSPKYLFRKEGQNVTLSCEQNLNHDAMYWYRQDPGQGLRLIYYSQIVNDFQKGDIAEGYSVSREKKESFPLTVTSAQKNPTAFYLCATGVVNTIYFGEGSWLTVV.

This clonotype was counted at least ten times. V and J are TRBV7-3 and TRBJ2-3, with D perhaps TRBD2 (6 bases). V was shortened by 1 base and J by 2 bases, with 19 bases between the two germline ends. The CDR3 is 18 amino acids. CDR1 is SGHTA and CDR2 is FQGTGA in the germline V gene. The CDR3, as DNA: TGTGCCAGCAGCTTAAGGGAGGCGCGACGGGGATACACAGATACGCAGTATTTT. Its protein is CASSLREARRGYTDTQYF.

The CDR3 nucleotides are TGTGCCAGCAGCCAAGTATCCGGGCTCGGCGAGCAGTACTTC. Its protein product is CASSQVSGLGEQYF. The chain couples TRBV3-1 to TRBJ2-7; D gene uncertain. This CDR3 spans 14 amino acids. Germline-derived CDR1 and CDR2 are LGHDT and YNNKEL (reference sequence). V was trimmed by 1 base and J by 6 bases, leaving 13 bases between them.

This clonotype was counted at least ten times. The genes are TRBV11-2 and TRBJ2-1; possible D gene TRBD2, 7 bases. V was shortened by 3 bases and J by 1 base, with 13 bases between the two germline ends. Germline assignment: CDR1 SGHAT and CDR2 FQNNGV. CDR3 size: 16 residues. The CDR3 protein is CASSFGGRGSYNEQFF. DNA of the CDR3: TGTGCCAGCAGCTTCGGGGGGCGAGGTTCCTACAATGAGCAGTTCTTC. Based on the CDR3 plus reference TRBV11-2 and TRBJ2-1, the full variable domain is EAGVAQSPRYKIIEKRQSVAFWCNPISGHATLYWYQQILGQGPKLLIQFQNNGVVDDSQLPKDRFSAERLKGVDSTLKIQPAKLEDSAVYLCASSFGGRGSYNEQFFGPGTRLTVL.

This clonotype has more than one count but fewer than ten. This chain connects TRBV27 to TRBJ1-1; D gene unclear. V shed 6 bases and J shed 3 bases, with 8 bases lying between them. The CDR3 is 12 amino acids. Germline values: CDR1 MNHEY, CDR2 SMNVEV (reference sequence). CDR3 DNA: TGTGCCAGCAGCCCCAAATACACTGAAGCTTTCTTT. Translation gives CASSPKYTEAFF.